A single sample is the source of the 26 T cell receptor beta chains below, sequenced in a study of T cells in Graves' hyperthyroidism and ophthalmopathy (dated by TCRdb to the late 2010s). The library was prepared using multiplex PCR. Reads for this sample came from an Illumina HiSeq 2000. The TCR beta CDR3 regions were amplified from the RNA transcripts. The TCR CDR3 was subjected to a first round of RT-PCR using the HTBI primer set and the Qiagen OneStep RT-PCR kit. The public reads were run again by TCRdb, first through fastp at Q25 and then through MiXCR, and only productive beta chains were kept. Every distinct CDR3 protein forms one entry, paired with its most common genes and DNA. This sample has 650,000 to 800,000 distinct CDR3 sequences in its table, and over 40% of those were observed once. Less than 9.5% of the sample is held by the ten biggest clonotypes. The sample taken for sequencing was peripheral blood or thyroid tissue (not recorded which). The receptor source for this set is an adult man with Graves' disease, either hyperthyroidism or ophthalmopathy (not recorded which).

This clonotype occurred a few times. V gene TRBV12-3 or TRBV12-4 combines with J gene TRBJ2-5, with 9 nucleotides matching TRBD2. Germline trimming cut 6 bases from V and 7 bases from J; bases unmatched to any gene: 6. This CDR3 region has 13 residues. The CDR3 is CASSMGLAGTQYF. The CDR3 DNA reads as TGTGCCAGCAGCATGGGACTAGCTGGGACCCAGTACTTC.

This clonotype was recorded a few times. The CDR3 region has the DNA TGCAGTGCTAGAGATTATTGGGTGAACACTGAAGCTTTCTTT. Its translation is CSARDYWVNTEAFF. The chain recombines TRBV20-1 with TRBJ1-1; no clear D gene. Deletions cut 0 bases from V and 0 bases from J, with 8 bases between. The CDR3 length is 14 residues. Looked up from germline, CDR1 is DFQATT and CDR2 is SNEGSKA (reference sequence).

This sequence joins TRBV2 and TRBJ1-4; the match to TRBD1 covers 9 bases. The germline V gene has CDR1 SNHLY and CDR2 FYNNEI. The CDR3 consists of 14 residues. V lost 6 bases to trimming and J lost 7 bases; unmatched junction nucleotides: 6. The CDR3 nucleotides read TGTGCCAGCAGAAACAGGGGGCTCTCTGAAAAACTGTTTTTT. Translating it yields CASRNRGLSEKLFF.

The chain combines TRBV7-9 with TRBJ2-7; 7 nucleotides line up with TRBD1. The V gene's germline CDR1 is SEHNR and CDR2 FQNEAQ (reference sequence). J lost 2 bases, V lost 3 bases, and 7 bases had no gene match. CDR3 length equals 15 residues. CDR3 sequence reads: CASSLRPGGTYEQYF. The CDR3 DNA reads TGTGCCAGCAGCTTGCGGCCAGGGGGTACCTACGAGCAGTACTTC. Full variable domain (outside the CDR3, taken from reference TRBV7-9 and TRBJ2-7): DTGVSQNPRHKITKRGQNVTFRCDPISEHNRLYWYRQTLGQGPEFLTYFQNEAQLEKSRLLSDRFSAERPKGSFSTLEIQRTEQGDSAMYLCASSLRPGGTYEQYFGPGTRLTVT.

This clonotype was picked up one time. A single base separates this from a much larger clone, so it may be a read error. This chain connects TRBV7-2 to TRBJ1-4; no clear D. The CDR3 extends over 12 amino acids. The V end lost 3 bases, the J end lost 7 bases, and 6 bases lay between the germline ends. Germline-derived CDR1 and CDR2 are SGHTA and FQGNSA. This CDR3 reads CASSFGPEKLFF. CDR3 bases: TGTGCCAGCAGCTTTGGGCCTGAAAAACTGTTTTTT.

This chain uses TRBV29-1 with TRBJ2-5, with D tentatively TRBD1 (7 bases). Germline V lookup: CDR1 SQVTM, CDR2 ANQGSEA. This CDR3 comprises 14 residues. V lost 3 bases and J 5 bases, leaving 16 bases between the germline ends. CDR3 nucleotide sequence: TGCAGCGTTGACGGGCAGGGGGGCAGGGAGACCCAGTACTTC. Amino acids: CSVDGQGGRETQYF.

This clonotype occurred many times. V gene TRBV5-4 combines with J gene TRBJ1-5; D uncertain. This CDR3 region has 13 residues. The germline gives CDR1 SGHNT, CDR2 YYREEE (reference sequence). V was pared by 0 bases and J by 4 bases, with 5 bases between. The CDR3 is CASSLGPNQPQHF. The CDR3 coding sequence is TGTGCCAGCAGCTTGGGCCCGAATCAGCCCCAGCATTTT. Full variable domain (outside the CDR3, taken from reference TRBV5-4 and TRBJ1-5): ETGVTQSPTHLIKTRGQQVTLRCSSQSGHNTVSWYQQALGQGPQFIFQYYREEENGRGNFPPRFSGLQFPNYSSELNVNALELDDSALYLCASSLGPNQPQHFGDGTRLSIL.

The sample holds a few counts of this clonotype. CDR3 loop: CASSRGEGWGEKLFF. The CDR3 bases are TGTGCCAGCAGCCGTGGTGAGGGATGGGGTGAAAAACTGTTTTTT. The genes are TRBV11-3 and TRBJ1-4; D gene uncertain. Looked up from germline, CDR1 is SGHNT and CDR2 is YENEEA. CDR3 length equals 15 residues. Trimming pared 5 bases from V and 7 bases from J, leaving 17 bases between.

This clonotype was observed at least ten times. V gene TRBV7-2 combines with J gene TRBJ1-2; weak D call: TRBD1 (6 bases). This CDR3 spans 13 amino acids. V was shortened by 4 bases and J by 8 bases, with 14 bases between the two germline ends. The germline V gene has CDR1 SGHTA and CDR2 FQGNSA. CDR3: CASSSQWGQGYTF. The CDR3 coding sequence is TGTGCCAGCAGCTCCCAGTGGGGGCAGGGCTACACCTTC. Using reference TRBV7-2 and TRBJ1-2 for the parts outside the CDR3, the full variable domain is GAGVSQSPSNKVTEKGKDVELRCDPISGHTALYWYRQSLGQGLEFLIYFQGNSAPDKSGLPSDRFSAERTGGSVSTLTIQRTQQEDSAVYLCASSSQWGQGYTFGSGTRLTVV.

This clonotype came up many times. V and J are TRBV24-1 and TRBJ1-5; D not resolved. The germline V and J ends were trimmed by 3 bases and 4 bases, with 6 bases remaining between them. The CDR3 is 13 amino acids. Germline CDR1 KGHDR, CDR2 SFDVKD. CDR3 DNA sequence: TGTGCCACCAGTGATAATATTAATCAGCCCCAGCATTTT. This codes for CATSDNINQPQHF.

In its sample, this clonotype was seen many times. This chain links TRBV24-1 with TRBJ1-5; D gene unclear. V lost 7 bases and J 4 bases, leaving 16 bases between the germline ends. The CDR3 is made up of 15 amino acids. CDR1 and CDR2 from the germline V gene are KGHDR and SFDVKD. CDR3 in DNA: TGTGCCACCAGCGGAAGTACGGCAAGTAATCAGCCCCAGCATTTT. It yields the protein CATSGSTASNQPQHF.

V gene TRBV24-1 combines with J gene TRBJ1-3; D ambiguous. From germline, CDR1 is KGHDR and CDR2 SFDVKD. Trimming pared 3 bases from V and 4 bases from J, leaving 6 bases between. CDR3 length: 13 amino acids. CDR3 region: CATSDPDGNTIYF. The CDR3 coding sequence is TGTGCCACCAGTGATCCGGACGGAAACACCATATATTTT.

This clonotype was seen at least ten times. CDR3 DNA: TGTGCCACCAGCAGAGATCGAGGGGCGACTGAAGCTTTCTTT. This translates into CATSRDRGATEAFF. The rearrangement links TRBV15 to TRBJ1-1; a weak D match, TRBD1 (5 bases). Trimming pared 0 bases from V and 5 bases from J, leaving 10 bases between. Germline-derived CDR1 and CDR2 are LNHNV and YYDKDF (reference sequence). This CDR3 contains 14 residues.

In nucleotides, the CDR3 is TGCAGTGCTAGACTACAGGGGGCTGGCGGGGCCAACGTCCTGACTTTC. Translating gives CSARLQGAGGANVLTF. The chain has TRBV20-1 and TRBJ2-6; TRBD1 aligns across 9 bases. The CDR3 length is 16 residues. V dropped 2 bases and J dropped 4; count of bases not matched to a gene: 6. CDR1 is DFQATT, CDR2 SNEGSKA, per germline (reference sequence).

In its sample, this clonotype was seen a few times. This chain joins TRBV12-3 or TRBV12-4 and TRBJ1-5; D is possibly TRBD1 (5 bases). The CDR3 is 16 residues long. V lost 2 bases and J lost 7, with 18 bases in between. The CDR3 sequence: CASSLLTPTQGQPQHF. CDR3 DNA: TGTGCCAGCAGTTTACTGACCCCCACCCAGGGCCAGCCCCAGCATTTT.

CDR3 amino acids: CASSRSRLAGPEKTQYF. The DNA of the CDR3 is TGTGCCAGCAGCCGTTCCCGACTAGCGGGCCCGGAAAAGACCCAGTACTTC. The chain has TRBV11-2 and TRBJ2-5; 10 bases match TRBD2. V trimming: 5 bases; J trimming: 6 bases; junction bases outside the gene matches: 15. The V gene's germline CDR1 is SGHAT and CDR2 FQNNGV. The CDR3 sequence is 17 residues long.

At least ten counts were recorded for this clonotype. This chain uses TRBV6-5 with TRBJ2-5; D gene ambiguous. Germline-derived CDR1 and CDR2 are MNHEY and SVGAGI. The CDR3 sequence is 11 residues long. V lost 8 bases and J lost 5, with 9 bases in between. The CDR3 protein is CASALGETQYF. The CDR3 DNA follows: TGTGCCAGCGCCCTGGGGGAGACCCAGTACTTC.

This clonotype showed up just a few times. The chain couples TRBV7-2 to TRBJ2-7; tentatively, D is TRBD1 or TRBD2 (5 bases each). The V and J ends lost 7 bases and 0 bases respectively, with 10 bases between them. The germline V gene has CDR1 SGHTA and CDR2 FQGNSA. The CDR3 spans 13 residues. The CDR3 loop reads CASIGASSYEQYF. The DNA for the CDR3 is TGTGCCAGCATCGGGGCCTCCTCCTACGAGCAGTACTTC.

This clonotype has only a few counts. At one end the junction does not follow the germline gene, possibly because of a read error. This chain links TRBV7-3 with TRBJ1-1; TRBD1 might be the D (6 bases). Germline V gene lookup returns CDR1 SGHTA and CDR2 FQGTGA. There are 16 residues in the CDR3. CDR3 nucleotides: TGCGCCAGCAGCCAAGGGCAGGGGCCGTTCGGCACTGAAGCTTTCTTT. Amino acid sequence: CASSQGQGPFGTEAFF.

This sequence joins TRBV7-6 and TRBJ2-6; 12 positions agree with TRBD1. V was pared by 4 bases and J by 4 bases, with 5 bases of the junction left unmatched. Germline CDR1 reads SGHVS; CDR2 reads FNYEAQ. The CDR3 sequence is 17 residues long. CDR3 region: CASSSGTGGFGANVLTF. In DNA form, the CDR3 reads TGTGCCAGCAGCTCGGGGACAGGGGGCTTCGGGGCCAACGTCCTGACTTTC.

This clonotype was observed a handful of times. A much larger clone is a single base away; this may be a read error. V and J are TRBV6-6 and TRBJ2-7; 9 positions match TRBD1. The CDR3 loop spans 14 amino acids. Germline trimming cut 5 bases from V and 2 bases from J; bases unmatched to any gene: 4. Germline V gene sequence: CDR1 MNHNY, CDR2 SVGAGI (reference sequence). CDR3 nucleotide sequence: TGTGCCAGCAGTACCGGGACAGGGACCTACGAGCAGTACTTC. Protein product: CASSTGTGTYEQYF.

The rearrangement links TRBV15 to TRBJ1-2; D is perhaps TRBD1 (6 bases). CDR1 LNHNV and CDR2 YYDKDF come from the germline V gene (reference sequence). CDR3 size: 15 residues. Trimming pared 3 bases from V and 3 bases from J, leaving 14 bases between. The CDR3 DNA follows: TGTGCCACCAGCAGGAGGCGGGGGCGCGACTATGGCTACACCTTC. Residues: CATSRRRGRDYGYTF.

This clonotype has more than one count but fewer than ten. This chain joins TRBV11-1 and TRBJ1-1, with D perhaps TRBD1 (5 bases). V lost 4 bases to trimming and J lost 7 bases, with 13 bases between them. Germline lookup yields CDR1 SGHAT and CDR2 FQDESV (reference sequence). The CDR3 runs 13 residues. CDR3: CASSSRQTNEAFF. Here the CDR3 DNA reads TGTGCCAGCAGCTCCCGACAGACTAATGAAGCTTTCTTT.

The CDR3 protein is CASSSTSRQETQYF. CDR3 in DNA: TGTGCCAGCAGTTCTACTAGCAGGCAAGAGACCCAGTACTTC. The chain carries TRBV7-9 and TRBJ2-5; maybe TRBD2 (6 bases). CDR1 and CDR2 from the germline V gene are SEHNR and FQNEAQ (reference sequence). Trimming left V 6 bases short and J 2 bases short, with 13 bases between. This CDR3 has 14 residues.

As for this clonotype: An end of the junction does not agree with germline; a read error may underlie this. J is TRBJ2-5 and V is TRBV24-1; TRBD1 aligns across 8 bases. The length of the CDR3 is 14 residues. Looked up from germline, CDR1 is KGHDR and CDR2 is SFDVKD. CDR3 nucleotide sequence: TGTGCCATCAGTGATAGCAGGGGGCCAGAGACCCAGTACTTC. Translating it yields CAISDSRGPETQYF.

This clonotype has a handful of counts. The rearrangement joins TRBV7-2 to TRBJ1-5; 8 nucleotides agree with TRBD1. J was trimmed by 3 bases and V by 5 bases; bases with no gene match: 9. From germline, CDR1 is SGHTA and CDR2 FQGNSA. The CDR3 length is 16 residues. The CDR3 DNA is TGTGCCAGCAGCCACGGGACAGGCCGTTTCAATCAGCCCCAGCATTTT. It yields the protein CASSHGTGRFNQPQHF.